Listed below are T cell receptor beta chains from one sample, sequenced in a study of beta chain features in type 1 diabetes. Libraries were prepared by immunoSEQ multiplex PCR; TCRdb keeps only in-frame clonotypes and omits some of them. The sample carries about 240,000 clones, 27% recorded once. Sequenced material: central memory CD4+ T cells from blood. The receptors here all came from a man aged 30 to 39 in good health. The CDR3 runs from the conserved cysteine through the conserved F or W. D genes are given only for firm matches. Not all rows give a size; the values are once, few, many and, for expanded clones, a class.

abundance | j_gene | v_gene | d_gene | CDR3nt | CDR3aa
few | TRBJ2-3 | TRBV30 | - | TGTGCCTGGAGTGTTTCAGGGGCAGATACGCAGTATTTT | CAWSVSGADTQYF
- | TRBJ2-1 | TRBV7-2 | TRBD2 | TGTGCCAGCAGCTCCGGACTAGCGGGCTACAATGAGCAGTTCTTC | CASSSGLAGYNEQFF
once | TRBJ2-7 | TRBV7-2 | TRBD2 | TGTGCCAGCAGCTCCTCGGGACTAGCGGCCCGGGAGCAGTACTTC | CASSSSGLAAREQYF
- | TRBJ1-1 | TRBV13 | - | TGTGCCAGCAGCTCCGGTGAGGCTTTCTTT | CASSSGEAFF
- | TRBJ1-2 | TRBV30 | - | TGTGCCTGGCATGGCCCTATTTCCGCGCATGGCTACACCTTC | CAWHGPISAHGYTF
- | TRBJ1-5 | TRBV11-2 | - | TGTGCCAGCAGCTTAGATCACAGCGGGACAACAAGCAATCAGCCCCAGCATTTT | CASSLDHSGTTSNQPQHF
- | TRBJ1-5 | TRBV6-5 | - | TGTGCCAGCAGTCGACAGGAGGGGGAACAGCCCCAGCATTTT | CASSRQEGEQPQHF
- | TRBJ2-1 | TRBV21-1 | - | TGTGCCAGCGCTACCCCCCAGGGGTCCTACAATGAGCAGTTCTTC | CASATPQGSYNEQFF
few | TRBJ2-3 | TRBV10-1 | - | TGCGCCAGCAGTGACAGGCTCACAGATACGCAGTATTTT | CASSDRLTDTQYF
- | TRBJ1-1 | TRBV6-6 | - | TGTGCCAGCAGCGCCTTTCTGAACACTGAAGCTTTCTTT | CASSAFLNTEAFF
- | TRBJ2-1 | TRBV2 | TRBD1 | TGTGCCAGCAGTGTACAGGGGCCAGGATACAATGAGCAGTTCTTC | CASSVQGPGYNEQFF
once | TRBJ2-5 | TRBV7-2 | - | TGTGCCAGCAGCCCACAAGAGATCCAGTACTTC | CASSPQEIQYF
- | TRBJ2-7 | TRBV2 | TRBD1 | TGTGCCAGCAGGCGACAGGGTACCATCTCCGAGCAGTACTTC | CASRRQGTISEQYF
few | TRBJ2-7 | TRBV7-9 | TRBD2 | TGTGCCAGCAGCTCAGGACTAGCGGGAGTCTCCGAGCAGTACTTC | CASSSGLAGVSEQYF
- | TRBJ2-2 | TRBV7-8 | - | TGTGCCAGCAGCTCGATGGGACACGGAAACACCGGGGAGCTGTTTTTT | CASSSMGHGNTGELFF
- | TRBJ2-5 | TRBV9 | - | TGTGCCAGCAGCCTCGAGGCCAGGGCAGAGACCCAGTACTTC | CASSLEARAETQYF
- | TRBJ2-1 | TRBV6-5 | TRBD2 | TGTGCCAGCAGCCCCGGGACTAGCGGCTACAATGAGCAGTTCTTC | CASSPGTSGYNEQFF
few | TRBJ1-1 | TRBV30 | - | TGTGCCTGGAGTCTGCGCCAAATTGAAGCTTTCTTT | CAWSLRQIEAFF
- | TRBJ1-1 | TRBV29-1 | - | TGCAGCGTTAGGGATAGGGACGCTTTCTTT | CSVRDRDAFF
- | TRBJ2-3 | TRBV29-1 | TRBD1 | TGCAGCGTAGGACAGGGGACGGGAAATACGCAGTATTTT | CSVGQGTGNTQYF
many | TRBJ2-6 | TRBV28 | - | TGTGCCAGCAGGCCGACATCTGGGGCCAACGTCCTGACTTTC | CASRPTSGANVLTF
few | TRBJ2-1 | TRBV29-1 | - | TGCAGCGTTGGGCTAGACCAAGAGCAGTTCTTC | CSVGLDQEQFF
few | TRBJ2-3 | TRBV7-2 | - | TGTGCCAGCAACAGTGGACACAGCACAGATACGCAGTATTTT | CASNSGHSTDTQYF
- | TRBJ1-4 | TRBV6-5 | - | TGTGCCAGCAGTTACTCGTCGTCGGGAGTACTGTTTTTT | CASSYSSSGVLFF
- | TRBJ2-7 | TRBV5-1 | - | TGCGCCAGCAGCTTGGAACCTCCCCCGAGCTCCTACGAGCAGTACTTC | CASSLEPPPSSYEQYF
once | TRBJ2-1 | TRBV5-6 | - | TGTGCCAGCAGCTTAGGTAGTTACGCCTACAATGAGCAGTTCTTC | CASSLGSYAYNEQFF
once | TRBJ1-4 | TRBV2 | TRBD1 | TGTGCCAGTGAGACAGGGGGCAGGCAAAAACTGTTTTTT | CASETGGRQKLFF
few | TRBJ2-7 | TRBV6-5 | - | TGTGCCAGCAGTTATGCGAACTACGAGCAGTACTTC | CASSYANYEQYF
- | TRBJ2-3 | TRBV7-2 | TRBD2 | TGTGCCAGCAGCCTGTGGACTAGCGGGATGACAGATACGCAGTATTTT | CASSLWTSGMTDTQYF
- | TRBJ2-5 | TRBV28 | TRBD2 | TGTGCCAGCAGTTTAGGCGGGACTAGCGGGACAGAGACCCAGTACTTC | CASSLGGTSGTETQYF
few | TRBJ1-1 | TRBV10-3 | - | TGTGCCATCAGCTCCGGGACGGACACTGAAGCTTTCTTT | CAISSGTDTEAFF
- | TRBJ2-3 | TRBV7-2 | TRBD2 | TGTGCCAGCAGCCAGAACGCGGGAGGGGGTGATACGCAGTATTTT | CASSQNAGGGDTQYF
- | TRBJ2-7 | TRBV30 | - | TGTGCCTGGAGTGCCCGTCGCTACGAGCAGTACTTC | CAWSARRYEQYF
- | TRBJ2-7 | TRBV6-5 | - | TGTGCCAGCAGTTACGACTCCTCCTACGAGCAGTACTTC | CASSYDSSYEQYF
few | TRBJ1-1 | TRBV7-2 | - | TGTGCCAGCAGCTTAGGTGGGCTAGGTATAGCTTTCTTT | CASSLGGLGIAFF
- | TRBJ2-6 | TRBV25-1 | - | TGTGCCAGCCTCCCCGAGGGGCTTGGGGCCAACGTCCTGACTTTC | CASLPEGLGANVLTF
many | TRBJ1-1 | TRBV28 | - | TGTGCCAGCAGGGTCCCGGGGGTGAACACTGAAGCTTTCTTT | CASRVPGVNTEAFF
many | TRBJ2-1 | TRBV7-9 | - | TGTGCCAGCAGCTCACAGCACAATGAGCAGTTCTTC | CASSSQHNEQFF
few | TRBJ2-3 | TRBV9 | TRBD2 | TGTGCCAGCAGCATGGGACTAGCGGTAGATACGCAGTATTTT | CASSMGLAVDTQYF
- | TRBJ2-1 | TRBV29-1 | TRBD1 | TGCAGCGTTGGACAGGGGGCCAACAATGAGCAGTTCTTC | CSVGQGANNEQFF
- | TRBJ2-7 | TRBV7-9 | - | TGTGCCAGCAGCTTATCAGGGTACGAGCAGTACTTC | CASSLSGYEQYF
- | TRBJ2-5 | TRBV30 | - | TGTGCCTGGAGTAAGACAGGAATAGGGACCCAGTACTTC | CAWSKTGIGTQYF
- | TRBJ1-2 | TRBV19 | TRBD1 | TGTGCCAGTCGGGCCCAGGGGGACAACTATGGCTACACCTTC | CASRAQGDNYGYTF
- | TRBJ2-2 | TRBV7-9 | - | TGTGCCAGCAGATTACCGGGCTCCATCCACATCGCCGGGGAGCTGTTTTTT | CASRLPGSIHIAGELFF
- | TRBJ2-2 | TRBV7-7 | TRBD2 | TGTGCCAGCACCTCTGGCGGGAGGGTGAACACCGGGGAGCTGTTTTTT | CASTSGGRVNTGELFF
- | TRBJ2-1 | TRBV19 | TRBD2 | TGTGCCAGTAGTATAGATCACGGGAGGGCCCTCAATGAGCAGTTCTTC | CASSIDHGRALNEQFF
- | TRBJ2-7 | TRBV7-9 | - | TGTGCCAGCAGCTTATCGTTGGCTCGTCGGGAGCAGTACTTC | CASSLSLARREQYF
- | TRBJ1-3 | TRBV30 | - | TGTGCCTGGAGTGTGTCGGGAACTGGAAACACCATATATTTT | CAWSVSGTGNTIYF
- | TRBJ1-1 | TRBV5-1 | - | TGCGCCAGCAGCCCGAACTTGGGAACTGAAGCTTTCTTT | CASSPNLGTEAFF
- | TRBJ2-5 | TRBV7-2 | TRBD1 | TGTGCCAGCAGCTTAAGTTCCGAGACAGGGGCGAAGACCCAGTACTTC | CASSLSSETGAKTQYF
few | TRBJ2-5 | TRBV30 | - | TGTGCCTGGACCCCAAGTAAAGGGGAGACCCAGTACTTC | CAWTPSKGETQYF
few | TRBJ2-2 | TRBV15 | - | TGTGCCACCAGCAGAGATCAGGGACTGAAGAACACCGGGGAGCTGTTTTTT | CATSRDQGLKNTGELFF
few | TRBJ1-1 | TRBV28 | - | TGTGCCAGCAGTTTTCAGGTGAACACTGAAGCTTTCTTT | CASSFQVNTEAFF
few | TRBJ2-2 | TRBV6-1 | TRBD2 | TGTGCCAGCAGTGGTCTAGCGGGAACCACCGGGGAGCTGTTTTTT | CASSGLAGTTGELFF
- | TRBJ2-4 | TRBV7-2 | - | TGTGCCAGCAGCTTAGAAGGCCGGCAGGGTACCATTCAGTACTTC | CASSLEGRQGTIQYF